Sequencing of this TCR beta chain was carried out in a study of immune characterization of retroperitoneal liposarcoma. MiXCR, applied by TCRdb to the PCR reads, yields one record per CDR3 protein. The table includes several thousand distinct CDR3 sequences, 35% to 50% detected once. With 6 bases removed from V and 9 bases from J, the gap between germline ends came to 27 bases. The CDR3 consists of 17 residues. Germline assignment: CDR1 WSHSY and CDR2 SAAADI. This clonotype was counted between two and nine times. The sequenced sample consisted of tumor tissue. This receptor was identified in a male donor with retroperitoneal liposarcoma. This chain joins TRBV10-2 and TRBJ2-1; unclear D gene. The chain's CDR3 is CASSPTSIASHSTEQFF. DNA for the CDR3: TGCGCCAGCAGCCCAACATCGATAGCCTCTCACAGCACTGAGCAGTTCTTC.